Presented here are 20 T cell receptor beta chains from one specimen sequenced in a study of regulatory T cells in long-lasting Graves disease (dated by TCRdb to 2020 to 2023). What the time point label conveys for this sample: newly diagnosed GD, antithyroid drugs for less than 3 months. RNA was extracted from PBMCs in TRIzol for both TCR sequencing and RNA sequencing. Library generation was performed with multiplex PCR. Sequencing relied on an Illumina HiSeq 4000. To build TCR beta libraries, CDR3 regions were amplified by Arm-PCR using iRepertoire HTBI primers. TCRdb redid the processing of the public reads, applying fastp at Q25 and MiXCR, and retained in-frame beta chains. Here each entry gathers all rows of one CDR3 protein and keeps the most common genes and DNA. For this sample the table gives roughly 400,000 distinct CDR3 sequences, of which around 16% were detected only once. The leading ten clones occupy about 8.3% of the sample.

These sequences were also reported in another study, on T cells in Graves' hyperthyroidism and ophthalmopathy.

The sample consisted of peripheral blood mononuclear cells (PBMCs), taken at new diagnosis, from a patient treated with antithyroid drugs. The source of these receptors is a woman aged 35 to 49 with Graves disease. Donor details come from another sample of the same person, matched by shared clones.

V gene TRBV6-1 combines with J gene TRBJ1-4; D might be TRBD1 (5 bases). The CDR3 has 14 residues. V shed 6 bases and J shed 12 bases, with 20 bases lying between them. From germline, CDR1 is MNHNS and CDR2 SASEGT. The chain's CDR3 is CASSGLLVKGELFF. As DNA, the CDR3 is TGTGCCAGCAGCGGACTGCTGGTGAAAGGGGAACTGTTTTTT.

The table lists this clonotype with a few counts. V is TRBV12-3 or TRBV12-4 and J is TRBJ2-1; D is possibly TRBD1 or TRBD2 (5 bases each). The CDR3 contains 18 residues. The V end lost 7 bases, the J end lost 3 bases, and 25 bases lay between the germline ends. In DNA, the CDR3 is TGTGCCAGCAAAAGGGGAAAAGGGGTCGGAGGTGTCTACAATGAGCAGTTCTTC. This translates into CASKRGKGVGGVYNEQFF.

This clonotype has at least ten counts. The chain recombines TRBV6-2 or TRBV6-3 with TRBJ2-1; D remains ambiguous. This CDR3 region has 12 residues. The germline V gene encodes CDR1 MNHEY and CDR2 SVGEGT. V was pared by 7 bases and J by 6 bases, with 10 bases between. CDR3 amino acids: CASNGRVNEQFF. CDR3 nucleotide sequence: TGTGCCAGCAATGGTCGGGTCAATGAGCAGTTCTTC.

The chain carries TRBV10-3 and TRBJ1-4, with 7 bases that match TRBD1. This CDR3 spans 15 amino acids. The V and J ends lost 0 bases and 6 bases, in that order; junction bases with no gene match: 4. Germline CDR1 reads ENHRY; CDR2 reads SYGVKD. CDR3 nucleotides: TGTGCCATCAGTGAGTCGAAAGGGGGCGATGAAAAACTGTTTTTT. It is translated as CAISESKGGDEKLFF.

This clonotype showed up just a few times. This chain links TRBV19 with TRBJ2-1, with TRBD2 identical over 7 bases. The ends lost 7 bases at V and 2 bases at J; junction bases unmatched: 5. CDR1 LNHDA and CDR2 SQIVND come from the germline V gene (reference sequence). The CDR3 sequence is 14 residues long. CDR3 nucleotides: TGTGCCAGTAACCCGGGACTAACCTACAATGAGCAGTTCTTC. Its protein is CASNPGLTYNEQFF.

CDR3 protein: CASSQELTSNEQFF. The CDR3 DNA reads as TGCGCCAGCAGCCAAGAACTCACCTCCAATGAGCAGTTCTTC. This chain connects TRBV4-1 to TRBJ2-1; no firm D call. The CDR3 has 14 residues. Germline assignment: CDR1 MGHRA and CDR2 YSYEKL. Trimming cost V 0 bases and J 6 bases, with 9 bases left between them.

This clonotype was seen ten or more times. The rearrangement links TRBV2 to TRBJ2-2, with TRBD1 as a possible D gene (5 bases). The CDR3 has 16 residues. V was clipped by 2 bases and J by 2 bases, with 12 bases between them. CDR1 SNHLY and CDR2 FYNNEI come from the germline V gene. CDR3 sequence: CASSEWVDRNTGELFF. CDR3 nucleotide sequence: TGTGCCAGCAGTGAATGGGTCGACAGAAACACCGGGGAGCTGTTTTTT.

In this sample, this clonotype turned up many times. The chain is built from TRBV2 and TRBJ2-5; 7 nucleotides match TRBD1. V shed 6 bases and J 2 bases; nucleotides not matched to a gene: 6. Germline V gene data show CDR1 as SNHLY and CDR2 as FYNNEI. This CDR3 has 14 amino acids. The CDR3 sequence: CASSAQTGQETQYF. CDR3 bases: TGTGCCAGCAGCGCACAGACAGGGCAAGAGACCCAGTACTTC.

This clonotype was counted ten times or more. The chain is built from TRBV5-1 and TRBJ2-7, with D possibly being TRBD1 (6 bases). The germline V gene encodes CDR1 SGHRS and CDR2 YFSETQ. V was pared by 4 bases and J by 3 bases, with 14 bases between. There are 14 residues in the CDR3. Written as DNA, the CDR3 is TGCGCCAGCAGCCCGGAACAGGGCCTCTACGAGCAGTACTTC. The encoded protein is CASSPEQGLYEQYF.

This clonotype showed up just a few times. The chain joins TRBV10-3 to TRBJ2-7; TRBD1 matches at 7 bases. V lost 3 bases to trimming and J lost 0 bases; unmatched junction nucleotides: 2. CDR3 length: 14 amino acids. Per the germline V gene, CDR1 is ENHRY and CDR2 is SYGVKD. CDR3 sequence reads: CAISDGTVSYEQYF. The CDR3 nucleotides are TGTGCCATCAGTGACGGGACAGTCTCCTACGAGCAGTACTTC.

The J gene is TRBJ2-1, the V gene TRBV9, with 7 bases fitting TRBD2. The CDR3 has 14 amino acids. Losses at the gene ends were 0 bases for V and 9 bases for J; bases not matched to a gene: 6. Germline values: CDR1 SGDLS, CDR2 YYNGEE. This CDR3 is CASSVVGGEGEQFF. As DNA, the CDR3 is TGTGCCAGCAGCGTAGTGGGGGGGGAGGGTGAGCAGTTCTTC.

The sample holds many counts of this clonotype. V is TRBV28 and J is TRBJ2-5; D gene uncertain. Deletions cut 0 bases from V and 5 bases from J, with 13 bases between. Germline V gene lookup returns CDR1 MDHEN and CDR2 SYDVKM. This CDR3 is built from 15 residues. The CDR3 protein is CASSLWKTVMETQYF. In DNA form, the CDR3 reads TGTGCCAGCAGTTTATGGAAGACCGTGATGGAGACCCAGTACTTC.

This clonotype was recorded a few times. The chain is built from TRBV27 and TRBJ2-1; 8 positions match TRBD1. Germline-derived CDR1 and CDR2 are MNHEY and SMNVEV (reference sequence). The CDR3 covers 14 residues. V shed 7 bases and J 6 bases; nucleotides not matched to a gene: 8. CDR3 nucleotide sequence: TGTGCCAGCACTGAGACAGGGGCCGGCAATGAGCAGTTCTTC. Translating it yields CASTETGAGNEQFF.

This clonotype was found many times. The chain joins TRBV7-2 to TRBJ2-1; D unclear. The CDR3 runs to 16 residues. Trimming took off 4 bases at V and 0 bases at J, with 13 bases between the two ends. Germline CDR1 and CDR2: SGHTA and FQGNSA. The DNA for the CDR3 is TGTGCCAGCAGCTCCAAGTCACTAAGCTCCTACAATGAGCAGTTCTTC. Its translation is CASSSKSLSSYNEQFF.

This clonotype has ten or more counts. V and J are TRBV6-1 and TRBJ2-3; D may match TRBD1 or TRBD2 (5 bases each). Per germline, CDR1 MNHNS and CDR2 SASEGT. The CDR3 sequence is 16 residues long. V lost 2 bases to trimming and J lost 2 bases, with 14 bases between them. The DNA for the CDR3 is TGTGCCAGCAGTGAATGGGCAGGGACGGACACAGATACGCAGTATTTT. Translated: CASSEWAGTDTDTQYF.

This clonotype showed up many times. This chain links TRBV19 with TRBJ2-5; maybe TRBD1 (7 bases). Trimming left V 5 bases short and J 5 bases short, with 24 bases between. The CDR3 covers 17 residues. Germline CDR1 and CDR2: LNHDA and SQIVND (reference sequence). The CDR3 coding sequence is TGTGCCAGTAGTCCCCGTTTCGCCGTACAGGGGAGGGAGACCCAGTACTTC. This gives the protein CASSPRFAVQGRETQYF.

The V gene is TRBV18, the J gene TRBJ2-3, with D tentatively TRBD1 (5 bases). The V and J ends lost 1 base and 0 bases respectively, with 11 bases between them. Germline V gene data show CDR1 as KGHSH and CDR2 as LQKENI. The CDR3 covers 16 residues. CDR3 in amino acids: CASSPRSGISTDTQYF. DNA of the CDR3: TGTGCCAGCTCACCACGCTCAGGGATTAGCACAGATACGCAGTATTTT. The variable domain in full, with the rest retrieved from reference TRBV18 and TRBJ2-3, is NAGVMQNPRHLVRRRGQEARLRCSPMKGHSHVYWYRQLPEEGLKFMVYLQKENIIDESGMPKERFSAEFPKEGPSILRIQQVVRGDSAAYFCASSPRSGISTDTQYFGPGTRLTVL.

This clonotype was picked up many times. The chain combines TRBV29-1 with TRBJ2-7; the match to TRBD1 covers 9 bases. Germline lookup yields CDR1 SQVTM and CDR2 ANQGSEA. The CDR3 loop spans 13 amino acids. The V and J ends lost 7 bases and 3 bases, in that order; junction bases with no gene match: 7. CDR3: CSAGTGLFYEQYF. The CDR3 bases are TGCAGCGCCGGGACAGGGTTGTTCTACGAGCAGTACTTC.

The CDR3: CSARLAGVDNEQFF. In DNA, the CDR3 is TGCAGTGCTCGTCTAGCGGGAGTCGACAATGAGCAGTTCTTC. V and J are TRBV20-1 and TRBJ2-1; 10 bases agree with TRBD2. Germline V gene sequence: CDR1 DFQATT, CDR2 SNEGSKA (reference sequence). The V gene end was trimmed by 5 bases and the J gene end by 5 bases; junction bases not matched to a gene: 6. The CDR3 has 14 residues.

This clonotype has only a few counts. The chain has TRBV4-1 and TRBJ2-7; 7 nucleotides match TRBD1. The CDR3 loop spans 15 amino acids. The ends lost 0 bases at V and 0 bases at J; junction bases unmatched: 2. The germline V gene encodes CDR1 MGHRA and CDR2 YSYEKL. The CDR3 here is CASSQEWDSSYEQYF. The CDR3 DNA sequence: TGCGCCAGCAGCCAAGAGTGGGACAGCTCCTACGAGCAGTACTTC.